What follows are 18 T cell receptor beta chains derived from one specimen sequenced in a study of chemoradiotherapy in HPV16-positive cancers. The repertoire was sequenced with immunoSEQ multiplex PCR; TCRdb's copy has only in-frame clones and lacks some. The sample lists approximately 13,000 clones; more than 75% were seen once. This sample was obtained from a patient who underwent chemoradiotherapy. These receptors all come from a human donor with HPV-associated anogenital cancer.

The chain couples TRBV27 to TRBJ2-7; D remains ambiguous. Per the germline V gene, CDR1 is MNHEY and CDR2 is SMNVEV (reference sequence). This CDR3 spans 16 amino acids. The V gene lost 6 bases and the J gene lost 4 bases, with 22 bases spanning the gap. Here the CDR3 DNA reads TGTGCCAGCAGCCCAGACGGTTCAATCGCTATATACGAGCAGTACTTC. This sequence encodes CASSPDGSIAIYEQYF.

The chain uses TRBV5-1 and TRBJ2-5; 8 bases line up with TRBD2. The closer fit of TRBJ2-7 to the DNA end suggests the J call may be wrong. This CDR3 spans 13 amino acids. The V gene's germline CDR1 is SGHRS and CDR2 YFSETQ. CDR3 sequence: CASSPLGRGEQYF. The CDR3 nucleotides read TGCGCCAGCAGCCCACTCGGGAGGGGCGAGCAGTACTTC.

This clone was counted a single time. The rearrangement links TRBV4-1 to TRBJ1-2, with D perhaps matching TRBD1 (5 bases). V gave up 0 bases and J gave up 6 bases, with 20 bases separating them. The CDR3 runs to 17 residues. The germline V gene encodes CDR1 MGHRA and CDR2 YSYEKL. The CDR3 sequence: CASSQDILYSGVDGYTF. Here the CDR3 DNA reads TGCGCCAGCAGCCAAGATATTCTCTATTCGGGGGTGGATGGCTACACCTTC.

The V gene is TRBV5-4, the J gene TRBJ2-3; 7 positions agree with TRBD2. Germline lookup yields CDR1 SGHNT and CDR2 YYREEE (reference sequence). This CDR3 region has 14 residues. V dropped 2 bases and J dropped 4; count of bases not matched to a gene: 4. The CDR3 sequence is CASSFGLVSDTQYF. Written as DNA, the CDR3 is TGTGCCAGCAGCTTCGGACTAGTTTCAGATACGCAGTATTTT.

The rearrangement joins TRBV2 to TRBJ2-5, with 8 bases matching TRBD1. The CDR3 is 14 residues long. Germline loops: CDR1 SNHLY, CDR2 FYNNEI. J lost 5 bases, V lost 3 bases, and 5 bases had no gene match. The CDR3: CASSDRGRRETQYF. The CDR3 nucleotides read TGTGCCAGCAGTGACAGGGGGCGTCGGGAGACCCAGTACTTC.

The table lists this clone with a few counts. The chain is built from TRBV28 and TRBJ1-1; the match to TRBD1 covers 9 bases. CDR1 is MDHEN, CDR2 SYDVKM, per germline. V lost 7 bases to trimming and J lost 7 bases; unmatched junction nucleotides: 10. The CDR3 is 14 amino acids. In DNA, the CDR3 is TGTGCCAGCACCTCAGGGGGACAGGGAAGTGAAGCTTTCTTT. Translating it yields CASTSGGQGSEAFF.

This chain links TRBV2 with TRBJ2-2; 7 bases are shared with TRBD1. Germline V gene lookup returns CDR1 SNHLY and CDR2 FYNNEI. The CDR3 spans 12 residues. Trimming removed 7 bases from V and 8 bases from J; junction bases left unmatched: 4. CDR3 sequence (DNA): TGTGCCAGCATGAGGGGGCTGGGGGAGCTGTTTTTT. Its translation: CASMRGLGELFF.

The V and J genes are TRBV4-3 and TRBJ2-1; TRBD1 matches at 9 bases. CDR1 is LGHNA, CDR2 YSLEER, per germline. The V gene end was trimmed by 0 bases and the J gene end by 4 bases; junction bases not matched to a gene: 19. The CDR3 has 21 amino acids. The CDR3, as DNA: TGCGCCAGCAGCCAAGATCGGGTGGGACAGGGAAATATTAGGGAGTACAATGAGCAGTTCTTC. It is translated as CASSQDRVGQGNIREYNEQFF.

The chain joins TRBV18 to TRBJ1-5; TRBD1 might be the D (5 bases). This CDR3 is 13 amino acids long. Germline lookup yields CDR1 KGHSH and CDR2 LQKENI. V lost 9 bases to trimming and J lost 1 base, with 10 bases between them. This chain's CDR3 is CASQEGSNQPQHF. CDR3 coding DNA: TGTGCCAGTCAAGAGGGGAGCAATCAGCCCCAGCATTTT.

This chain links TRBV15 with TRBJ2-7; 7 nucleotides line up with TRBD1. This CDR3 spans 12 amino acids. Unmatched junction bases numbered 6, after V lost 0 bases and J lost 13 bases. Germline-derived CDR1 and CDR2 are LNHNV and YYDKDF (reference sequence). The CDR3 DNA is TGTGCCACCAGCAGAGATCTGGGACAGCTATACTTC. This gives the protein CATSRDLGQLYF.

This chain connects TRBV19 to TRBJ1-5, with 9 positions matching TRBD1. Germline V CDR1 and CDR2: LNHDA, SQIVND (reference sequence). V was pared by 5 bases and J by 0 bases, with 11 bases of the junction left unmatched. CDR3 length: 18 amino acids. CDR3 nucleotides: TGTGCCAGTAGTCGCCGTGGGACAGGGACATATAGCAATCAGCCCCAGCATTTT. Protein product: CASSRRGTGTYSNQPQHF.

V and J are TRBV11-1 and TRBJ2-5; TRBD2 matches at 11 bases. CDR1 and CDR2 from the germline V gene are SGHAT and FQDESV (reference sequence). Trimming took 3 bases from V and 3 from J; bases not matched to a gene: 6. CDR3 size: 16 residues. Here the CDR3 DNA reads TGTGCCAGCAGCTTTAGCGGGGGGGCTTTAAAAGAGACCCAGTACTTC. Its protein is CASSFSGGALKETQYF.

The chain is built from TRBV10-3 and TRBJ2-1; the D call may be TRBD1 or TRBD2 (5 bases each). The V and J ends lost 6 bases and 7 bases respectively, with 10 bases between them. Per the germline V gene, CDR1 is ENHRY and CDR2 is SYGVKD. This CDR3 has 12 residues. The CDR3 nucleotides read TGTGCCATCAGCGCCGGGACGAATGAGCAGTTCTTC. Encoded protein: CAISAGTNEQFF.

V and J are TRBV2 and TRBJ2-2; TRBD2 matches at 8 bases. In germline, CDR1 is SNHLY, CDR2 FYNNEI. The CDR3 is 14 residues long. Trimming cost V 7 bases and J 2 bases; bases outside gene matches: 3. The CDR3 DNA reads TGTGCCAGCAAAGCGGGGGACAACACCGGGGAGCTGTTTTTT. Its translation: CASKAGDNTGELFF.

This clone was detected only once. The chain combines TRBV4-1 with TRBJ2-7, with D perhaps matching TRBD2 (5 bases). Trimming stripped 1 base from V and 2 bases from J, with 12 bases between. The CDR3 sequence is 15 residues long. Germline V gene sequence: CDR1 MGHRA, CDR2 YSYEKL. CDR3 sequence (DNA): TGCGCCAGCAGCCAAGTAAGAGGGCCCACCTACGAGCAGTACTTC. It is translated as CASSQVRGPTYEQYF.

This chain connects TRBV12-2 to TRBJ1-5; the table assigns TRBD1, which was not confirmed against the DNA. TRBV12-2 is shown as a pseudogene. The CDR3 has 15 amino acids. The CDR3 region has the DNA TGTGCAAGTCGCTTAGGGGGGGACAGAAATCAGCCCCAGCATTTT. Residues: CASRLGGDRNQPQHF.

The chain combines TRBV6-5 with TRBJ1-2, with a weak D call TRBD1 (5 bases). CDR1 is MNHEY and CDR2 is SVGAGI in the germline V gene. This CDR3 has 14 residues. V was trimmed by 0 bases and J by 8 bases, leaving 13 bases between them. The CDR3 DNA follows: TGTGCCAGCAGTTACTCCCACGGGGCAGGCGGCTACACCTTC. As protein: CASSYSHGAGGYTF.

The CDR3 nucleotides read TGCGCCAGCACCCAATTACAGGGGGCTGGGGGCTACACCTTC. Amino acids: CASTQLQGAGGYTF. The chain combines TRBV10-2 with TRBJ1-2, with 9 nucleotides matching TRBD1. Germline V gene lookup returns CDR1 WSHSY and CDR2 SAAADI. The V and J ends lost 7 bases and 8 bases, in that order; junction bases with no gene match: 11. This CDR3 has 14 amino acids.